This TCR beta chain was profiled in a study of T cells in Graves' hyperthyroidism and ophthalmopathy. Looked up from germline, CDR1 is SGHTA and CDR2 is FQGNSA. The CDR3 has 14 residues. Trimming pared 5 bases from V and 7 bases from J, leaving 12 bases between. Study-level findings and limits: Ophthalmopathy and stable hyperthyroidism were separated by a 13 V-J model.

Amplification yielded TCR beta CDR3 regions, with RNA transcripts as the source. TCR CDR3 underwent first-round RT-PCR with the HTBI primer set. TCRdb called the multiplex PCR reads again in MiXCR, with one record for every CDR3 protein. In the table there are over 500,000 distinct CDR3 sequences, roughly 45% of which are singletons. Of note for this clonotype: Its antigen remains unidentified.

V and J are TRBV7-2 and TRBJ1-6; weak D call: TRBD1 (5 bases). This TCR came from an adult woman with Graves' disease, either hyperthyroidism or ophthalmopathy (not recorded which). Material: peripheral blood or thyroid tissue (not recorded which). The CDR3 sequence: CASSHGGLNSPLHF. The CDR3 DNA sequence: TGTGCCAGCAGCCATGGGGGACTAAATTCACCCCTCCACTTT.